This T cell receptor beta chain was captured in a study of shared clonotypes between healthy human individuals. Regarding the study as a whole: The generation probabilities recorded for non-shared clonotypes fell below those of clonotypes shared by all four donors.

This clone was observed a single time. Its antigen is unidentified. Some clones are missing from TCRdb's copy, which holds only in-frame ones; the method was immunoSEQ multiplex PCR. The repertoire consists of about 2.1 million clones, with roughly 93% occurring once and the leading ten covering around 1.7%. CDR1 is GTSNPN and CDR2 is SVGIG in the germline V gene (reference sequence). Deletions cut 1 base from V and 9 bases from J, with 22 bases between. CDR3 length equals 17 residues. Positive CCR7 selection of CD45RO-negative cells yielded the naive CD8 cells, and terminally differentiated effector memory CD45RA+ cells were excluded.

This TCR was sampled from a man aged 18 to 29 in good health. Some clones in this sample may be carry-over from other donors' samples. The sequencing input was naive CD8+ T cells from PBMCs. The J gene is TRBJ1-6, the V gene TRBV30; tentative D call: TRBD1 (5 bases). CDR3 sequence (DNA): TGTGCCTGGAGTGGGGGGTTCGGGATCGGCACGAGTTCACCCCTCCACTTT. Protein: CAWSGGFGIGTSSPLHF.